The rows below give T cell receptor beta chains drawn from one sample of a study of CD8 T cells in Susac syndrome. TCRdb re-analysed the immunoSEQ multiplex PCR reads in MiXCR, keeping a single row per CDR3 protein. The table lists about 210,000 distinct CDR3 sequences, 95% of them singletons. The sequencing sample was made of CD4+ T cells from PBMCs. The receptor set was obtained from a human donor with multiple sclerosis. Both conserved end residues are part of each CDR3. Each record gives: CDR3 protein, CDR3 DNA, V gene, J gene, D gene, clone size. A D gene is named only where the DNA matches it firmly. A clone size is listed for some rows: how often the clone was seen (once, few, many), or a class if it is expanded.

cdr3_aa: CATSRRPGRTNEKLFF
cdr3_nt: TGTGCCACCAGCAGACGTCCAGGGAGAACTAATGAAAAACTGTTTTTT
v_call: TRBV15
j_call: TRBJ1-4
d_call: .
clone_size: .

cdr3_aa: CSARTSGFITDTQYF
cdr3_nt: TGCAGCGCTCGGACTAGCGGATTCATCACAGATACGCAGTATTTT
v_call: TRBV29-1
j_call: TRBJ2-3
d_call: TRBD2
clone_size: .

cdr3_aa: CASSIRRETQYF
cdr3_nt: TGTGCCAGTAGTATACGGAGGGAGACCCAGTACTTC
v_call: TRBV19
j_call: TRBJ2-5
d_call: .
clone_size: .

cdr3_aa: CSAWRNTDTQYF
cdr3_nt: TGCAGTGCTTGGAGGAACACAGATACGCAGTATTTT
v_call: TRBV20-1
j_call: TRBJ2-3
d_call: .
clone_size: .

cdr3_aa: CASSQDGLIEAFF
cdr3_nt: TGTGCCAGCAGCCAAGATGGGCTCATTGAAGCTTTCTTT
v_call: TRBV3-1
j_call: TRBJ1-1
d_call: .
clone_size: .

cdr3_aa: CASSQDRAGDGDTQYF
cdr3_nt: TGTGCCAGCAGCCAAGACCGAGCGGGGGATGGTGATACGCAGTATTTT
v_call: TRBV4-2
j_call: TRBJ2-3
d_call: TRBD2
clone_size: .

cdr3_aa: CASSTQGAGTRNTQYF
cdr3_nt: TGTGCCAGCAGCACCCAGGGGGCTGGAACGAGAAATACGCAGTATTTT
v_call: TRBV6-2/TRBV6-3
j_call: TRBJ2-3
d_call: TRBD1
clone_size: .

cdr3_aa: CASRDRDIYGYTF
cdr3_nt: TGTGCCAGCAGAGACCGGGACATATATGGCTACACCTTC
v_call: TRBV28
j_call: TRBJ1-2
d_call: .
clone_size: .

cdr3_aa: CASRPGGSDTQYF
cdr3_nt: TGTGCCAGCCGCCCCGGGGGATCAGATACGCAGTATTTT
v_call: TRBV27
j_call: TRBJ2-3
d_call: .
clone_size: .

cdr3_aa: CSAHRGQATDTQYF
cdr3_nt: TGCAGCGCACACAGGGGGCAGGCCACAGATACGCAGTATTTT
v_call: TRBV29-1
j_call: TRBJ2-3
d_call: TRBD1
clone_size: .

cdr3_aa: CASSPYSQGNSPLHF
cdr3_nt: TGTGCCAGCTCACCCTACAGCCAAGGCAATTCACCCCTCCACTTT
v_call: TRBV18
j_call: TRBJ1-6
d_call: .
clone_size: once

cdr3_aa: CASSFSGQLNTEAFF
cdr3_nt: TGTGCCAGCAGTTTCTCGGGACAATTGAACACTGAAGCTTTCTTT
v_call: TRBV27
j_call: TRBJ1-1
d_call: .
clone_size: .

cdr3_aa: CATSRDGGGSYEQYF
cdr3_nt: TGTGCCACCAGCAGAGACGGCGGGGGCTCCTACGAGCAGTACTTC
v_call: TRBV15
j_call: TRBJ2-7
d_call: TRBD2
clone_size: once

cdr3_aa: CASSQEVKIFTQYF
cdr3_nt: TGTGCCAGCAGCCAAGAAGTTAAAATTTTTACGCAGTATTTT
v_call: TRBV3-1
j_call: TRBJ2-3
d_call: .
clone_size: .

cdr3_aa: CSATRSGRDEQYF
cdr3_nt: TGCAGTGCTACCCGTAGCGGGAGGGACGAGCAGTACTTC
v_call: TRBV20-1
j_call: TRBJ2-7
d_call: TRBD2
clone_size: .

cdr3_aa: CASSPGGDAFF
cdr3_nt: TGTGCCAGCAGCCCGGGGGGAGACGCTTTCTTT
v_call: TRBV7-2
j_call: TRBJ1-1
d_call: .
clone_size: .

cdr3_aa: CASSLLGKEAFF
cdr3_nt: TGTGCCAGCAGTTTACTGGGCAAGGAAGCTTTCTTT
v_call: TRBV27
j_call: TRBJ1-1
d_call: .
clone_size: .

cdr3_aa: CASSLYTDTEAFF
cdr3_nt: TGCGCCAGCAGCTTGTATACGGACACTGAAGCTTTCTTT
v_call: TRBV5-1
j_call: TRBJ1-1
d_call: .
clone_size: .

cdr3_aa: CSVVGASYNEQFF
cdr3_nt: TGCAGCGTTGTGGGGGCCTCCTACAATGAGCAGTTCTTC
v_call: TRBV29-1
j_call: TRBJ2-1
d_call: .
clone_size: once

cdr3_aa: CASSLVPQEGTEAFF
cdr3_nt: TGCGCCAGCAGCTTGGTTCCGCAGGAAGGCACTGAAGCTTTCTTT
v_call: TRBV5-1
j_call: TRBJ1-1
d_call: .
clone_size: once